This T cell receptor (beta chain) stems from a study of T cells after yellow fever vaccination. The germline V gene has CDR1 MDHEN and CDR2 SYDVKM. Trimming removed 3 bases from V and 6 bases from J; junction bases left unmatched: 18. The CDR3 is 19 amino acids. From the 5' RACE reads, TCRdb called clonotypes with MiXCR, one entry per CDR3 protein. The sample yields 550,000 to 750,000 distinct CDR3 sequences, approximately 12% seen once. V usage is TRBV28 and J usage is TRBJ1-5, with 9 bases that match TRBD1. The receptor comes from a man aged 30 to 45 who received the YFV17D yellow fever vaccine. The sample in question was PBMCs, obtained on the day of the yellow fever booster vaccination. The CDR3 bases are TGTGCCAGCAGTTTGCTCATTACAGGGGGCAACGTCCTCGGTCAGCCCCAGCATTTT. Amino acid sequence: CASSLLITGGNVLGQPQHF.